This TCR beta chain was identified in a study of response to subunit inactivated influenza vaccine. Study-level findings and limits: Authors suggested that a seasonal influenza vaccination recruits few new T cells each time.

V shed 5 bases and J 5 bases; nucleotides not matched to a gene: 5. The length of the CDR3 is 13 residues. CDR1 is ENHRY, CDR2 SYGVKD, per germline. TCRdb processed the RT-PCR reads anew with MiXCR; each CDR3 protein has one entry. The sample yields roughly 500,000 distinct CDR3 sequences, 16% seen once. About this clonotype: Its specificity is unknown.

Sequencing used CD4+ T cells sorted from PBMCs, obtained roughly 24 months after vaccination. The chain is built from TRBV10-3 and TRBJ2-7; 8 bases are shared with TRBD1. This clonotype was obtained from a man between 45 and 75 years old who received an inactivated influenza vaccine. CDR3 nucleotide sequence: TGTGCCATCAGTTGGACAGGGACGCACGAGCAGTACTTC. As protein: CAISWTGTHEQYF.